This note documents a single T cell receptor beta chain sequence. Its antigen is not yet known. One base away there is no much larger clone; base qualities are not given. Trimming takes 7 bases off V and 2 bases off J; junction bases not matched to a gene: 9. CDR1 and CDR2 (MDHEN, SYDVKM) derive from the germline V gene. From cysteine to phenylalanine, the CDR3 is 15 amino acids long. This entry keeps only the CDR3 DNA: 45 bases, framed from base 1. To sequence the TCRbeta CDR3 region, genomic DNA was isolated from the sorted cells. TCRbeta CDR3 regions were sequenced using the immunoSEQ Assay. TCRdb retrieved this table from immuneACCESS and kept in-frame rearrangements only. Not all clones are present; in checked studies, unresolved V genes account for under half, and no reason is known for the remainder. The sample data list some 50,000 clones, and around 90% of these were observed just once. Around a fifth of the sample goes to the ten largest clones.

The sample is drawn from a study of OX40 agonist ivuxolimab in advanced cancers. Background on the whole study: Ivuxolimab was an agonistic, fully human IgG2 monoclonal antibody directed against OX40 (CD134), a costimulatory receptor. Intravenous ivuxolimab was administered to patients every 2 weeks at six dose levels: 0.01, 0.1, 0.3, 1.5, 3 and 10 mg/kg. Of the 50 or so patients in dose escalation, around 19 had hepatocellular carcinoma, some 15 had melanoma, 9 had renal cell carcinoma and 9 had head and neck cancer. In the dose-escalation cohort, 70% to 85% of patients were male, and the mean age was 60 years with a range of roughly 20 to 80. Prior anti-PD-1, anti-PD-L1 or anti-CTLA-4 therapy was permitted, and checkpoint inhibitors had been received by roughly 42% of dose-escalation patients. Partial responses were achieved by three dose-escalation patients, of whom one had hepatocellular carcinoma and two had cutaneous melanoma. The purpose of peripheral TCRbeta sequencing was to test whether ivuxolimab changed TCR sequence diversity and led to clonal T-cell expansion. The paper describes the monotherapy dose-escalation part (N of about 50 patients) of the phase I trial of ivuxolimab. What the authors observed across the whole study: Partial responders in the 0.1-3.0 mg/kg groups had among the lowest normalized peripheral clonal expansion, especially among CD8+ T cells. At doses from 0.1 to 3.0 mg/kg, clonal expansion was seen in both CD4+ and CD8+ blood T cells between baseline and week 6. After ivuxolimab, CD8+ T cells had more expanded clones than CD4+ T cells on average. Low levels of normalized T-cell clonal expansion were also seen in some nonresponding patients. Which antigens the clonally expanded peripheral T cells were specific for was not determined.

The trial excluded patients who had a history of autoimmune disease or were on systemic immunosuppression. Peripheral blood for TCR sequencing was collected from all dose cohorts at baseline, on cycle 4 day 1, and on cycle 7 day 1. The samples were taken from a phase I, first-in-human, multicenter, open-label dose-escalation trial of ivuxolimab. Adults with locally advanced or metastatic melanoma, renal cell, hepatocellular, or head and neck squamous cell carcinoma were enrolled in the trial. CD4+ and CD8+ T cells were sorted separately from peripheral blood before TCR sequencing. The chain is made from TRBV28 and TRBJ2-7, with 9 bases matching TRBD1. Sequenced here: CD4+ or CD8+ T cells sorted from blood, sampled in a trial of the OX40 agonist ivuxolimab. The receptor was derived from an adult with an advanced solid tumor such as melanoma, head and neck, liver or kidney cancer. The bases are TGTGCCAGCACATACCCGGGACAGGGAACCTACGAGCAGTACTTC. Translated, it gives CASTYPGQGTYEQYF.